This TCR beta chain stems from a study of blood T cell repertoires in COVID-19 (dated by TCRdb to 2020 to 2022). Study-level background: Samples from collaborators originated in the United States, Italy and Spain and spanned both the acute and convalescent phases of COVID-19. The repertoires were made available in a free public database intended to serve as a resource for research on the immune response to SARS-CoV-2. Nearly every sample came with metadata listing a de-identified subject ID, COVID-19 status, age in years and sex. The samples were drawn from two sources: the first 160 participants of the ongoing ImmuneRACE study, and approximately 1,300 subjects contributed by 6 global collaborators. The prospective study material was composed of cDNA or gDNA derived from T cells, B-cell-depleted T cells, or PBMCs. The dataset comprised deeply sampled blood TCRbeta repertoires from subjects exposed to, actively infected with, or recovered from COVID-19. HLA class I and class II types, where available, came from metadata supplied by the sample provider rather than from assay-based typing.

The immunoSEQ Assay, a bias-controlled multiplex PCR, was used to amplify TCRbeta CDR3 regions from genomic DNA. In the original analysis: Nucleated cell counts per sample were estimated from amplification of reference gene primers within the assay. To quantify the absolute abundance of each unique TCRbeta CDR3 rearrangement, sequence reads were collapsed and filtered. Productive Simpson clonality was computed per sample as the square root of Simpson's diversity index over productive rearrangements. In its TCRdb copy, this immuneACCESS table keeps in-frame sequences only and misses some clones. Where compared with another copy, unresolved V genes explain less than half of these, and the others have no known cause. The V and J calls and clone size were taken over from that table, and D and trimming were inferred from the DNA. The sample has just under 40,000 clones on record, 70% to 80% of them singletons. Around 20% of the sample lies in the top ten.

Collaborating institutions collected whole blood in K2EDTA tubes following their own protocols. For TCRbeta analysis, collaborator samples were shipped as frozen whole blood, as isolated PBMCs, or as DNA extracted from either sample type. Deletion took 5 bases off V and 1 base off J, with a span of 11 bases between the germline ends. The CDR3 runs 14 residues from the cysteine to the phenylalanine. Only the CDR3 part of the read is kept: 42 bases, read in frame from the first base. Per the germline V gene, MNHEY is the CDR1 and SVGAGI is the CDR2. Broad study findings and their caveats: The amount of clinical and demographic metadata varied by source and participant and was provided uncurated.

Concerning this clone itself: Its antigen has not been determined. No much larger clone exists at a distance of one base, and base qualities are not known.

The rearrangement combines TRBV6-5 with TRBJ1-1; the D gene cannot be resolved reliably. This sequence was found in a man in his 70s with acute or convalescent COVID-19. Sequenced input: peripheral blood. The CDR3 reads CASSKDRGNTEAFF. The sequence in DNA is TGTGCCAGCAGTAAGGATCGAGGGAACACTGAAGCTTTCTTT.